This TCR beta chain was retrieved from a study of sequential checkpoint blockade in melanoma. This CDR3 is 16 amino acids long. Germline-derived CDR1 and CDR2 are LNHDA and SQIVND (reference sequence). V was pared by 1 base and J by 6 bases, with 9 bases of the junction left unmatched. Treatment given: randomized to nivolumab then ipilimumab (arm A) or the reverse (arm B). None of the patients previously received DNA-damaging chemotherapy. The data were produced by immunoSEQ multiplex PCR, yet TCRdb's version contains in-frame clones alone and is incomplete. The sample consists of fewer than 15,000 clones, over 60% of them appearing once.

The sequence came from a human donor with melanoma. The chain is built from TRBV19 and TRBJ2-1; 7 bases are shared with TRBD2. The specimen was CD8+ T cells sorted from blood (inferred from file names), collected from a patient given nivolumab and ipilimumab in sequence. In DNA, the CDR3 is TGTGCCAGTAGTATAGGCCTTGGCGGGAGCCGCAATGAGCAGTTCTTC. Its translation: CASSIGLGGSRNEQFF.